This T cell receptor beta chain was sequenced in a study of blood T cell repertoires in COVID-19 (TCRdb year 2020). About the investigation overall: Samples from collaborators originated in the United States, Italy and Spain and spanned both the acute and convalescent phases of COVID-19. The material from the prospective study consisted of cDNA or gDNA derived from T cells, B-cell-depleted T cells, or PBMCs. The dataset comprised deeply sampled blood TCRbeta repertoires from subjects exposed to, actively infected with, or recovered from COVID-19. A freely available public database, intended as a resource for researchers studying the immune response to SARS-CoV-2, is where the repertoires were released. Samples came from the ongoing ImmuneRACE study (first 160 participants) plus 1,254 subjects from 6 global collaborators. A de-identified subject ID, COVID-19 status, age in years and sex were almost always included in the sample metadata. HLA class I and class II types, where available, came from metadata supplied by the sample provider rather than from assay-based typing.

V was cut back by 9 bases and J by 5 bases, leaving a gap of 22 bases between them. From cysteine to phenylalanine, the CDR3 is 15 amino acids long. The read is trimmed to its CDR3 DNA, 45 bases read in frame from base 1. Looking up the germline V gene yields CDR1 SNHLY and CDR2 FYNNEI. Overall study results and their limits: Clinical and demographic metadata were provided uncurated, with the amount varying by source and participant.

TCRbeta CDR3 regions were amplified from genomic DNA by means of the immunoSEQ Assay, a bias-controlled multiplex PCR. The original methods were these. The number of nucleated cells in each sample was estimated by amplification of reference gene primers within the assay. Sequence reads were collapsed and filtered to measure the absolute abundance of every unique TCRbeta CDR3 rearrangement. For each sample, productive Simpson clonality was calculated by taking the square root of Simpson's diversity index across productive rearrangements. This immuneACCESS table, as held by TCRdb, lists in-frame sequences with V and J called but not all clones. Of the missing ones, under half trace to an unresolved V gene in checked studies; the others have no known cause. That table is the source of V, J and clone size, and D and trimming were worked out from the DNA. This sample is represented by 190,000 or so clones; 86% of them were singletons. The ten largest clonotypes hold 2.5% to 3.5% of the sample.

Whole blood was collected in K2EDTA tubes by collaborating institutions according to the institutions' own protocols. For TCRbeta analysis, collaborators shipped samples in one of three forms: frozen whole blood, isolated PBMCs, or DNA extracted from either of those sample types. In the case of this clone: Its recognized antigen is unknown. Nothing much larger sits one base from this clone, and base qualities are not available.

The chain is assembled from TRBV2 and TRBJ1-2, with a tentative D gene TRBD1 over 6 matching bases. The TCR originated in a woman in her twenties or thirties with active or convalescent COVID-19. Sequences were obtained from peripheral blood. The CDR3 sequence is CARSRRVGTTYGYTF. The sequenced DNA: TGTGCCAGATCCCGGCGGGTGGGGACAACGTATGGCTACACCTTC.